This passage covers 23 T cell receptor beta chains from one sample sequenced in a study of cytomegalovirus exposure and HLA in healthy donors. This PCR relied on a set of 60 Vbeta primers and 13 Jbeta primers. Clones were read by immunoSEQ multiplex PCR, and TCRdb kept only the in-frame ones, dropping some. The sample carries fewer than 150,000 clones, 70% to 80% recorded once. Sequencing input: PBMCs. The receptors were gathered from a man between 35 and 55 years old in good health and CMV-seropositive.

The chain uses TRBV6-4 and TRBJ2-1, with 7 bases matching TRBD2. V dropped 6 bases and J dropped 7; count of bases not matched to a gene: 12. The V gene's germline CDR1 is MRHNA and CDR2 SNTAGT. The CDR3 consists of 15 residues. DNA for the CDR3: TGTGCCAGCAGGCGACTAGCCGGAGAGTGGAATGAGCAGTTCTTC. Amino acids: CASRRLAGEWNEQFF.

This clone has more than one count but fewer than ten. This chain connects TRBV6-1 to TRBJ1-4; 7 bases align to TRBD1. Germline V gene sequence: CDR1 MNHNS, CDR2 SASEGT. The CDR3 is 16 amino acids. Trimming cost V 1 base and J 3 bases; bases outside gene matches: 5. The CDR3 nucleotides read TGTGCCAGCAGTGAAGTTGGACAGGTATCTAATGAAAAACTGTTTTTT. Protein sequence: CASSEVGQVSNEKLFF.

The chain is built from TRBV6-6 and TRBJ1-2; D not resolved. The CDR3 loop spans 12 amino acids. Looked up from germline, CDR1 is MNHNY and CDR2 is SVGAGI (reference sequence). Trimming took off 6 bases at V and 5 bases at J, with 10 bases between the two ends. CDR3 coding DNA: TGTGCCAGCAGCCCGGGTATTTATGGCTACACCTTC. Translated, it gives CASSPGIYGYTF.

The CDR3 sequence is CASSRSGLAGGSLETQYF. In DNA, the CDR3 is TGCGCCAGCAGCCGGTCGGGACTAGCGGGAGGGAGTCTGGAGACCCAGTACTTC. The chain has TRBV5-1 and TRBJ2-5; 16 bases are shared with TRBD2. The germline gives CDR1 SGHRS, CDR2 YFSETQ. CDR3 length: 18 residues. V gave up 4 bases and J gave up 5 bases; unmatched junction bases: 11.

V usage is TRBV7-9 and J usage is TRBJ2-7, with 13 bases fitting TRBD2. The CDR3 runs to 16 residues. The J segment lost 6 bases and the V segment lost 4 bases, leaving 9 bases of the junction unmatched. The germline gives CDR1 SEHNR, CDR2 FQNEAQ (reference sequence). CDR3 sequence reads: CASSSRVGLAGAEQYF. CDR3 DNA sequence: TGTGCCAGCAGCTCCCGCGTAGGACTAGCGGGAGCCGAGCAGTACTTC.

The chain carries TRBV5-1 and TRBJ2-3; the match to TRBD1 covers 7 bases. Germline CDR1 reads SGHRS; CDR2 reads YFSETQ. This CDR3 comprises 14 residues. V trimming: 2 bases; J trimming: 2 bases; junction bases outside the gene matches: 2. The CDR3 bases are TGCGCCAGCAGCTTAGGGACAGTCACAGATACGCAGTATTTT. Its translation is CASSLGTVTDTQYF.

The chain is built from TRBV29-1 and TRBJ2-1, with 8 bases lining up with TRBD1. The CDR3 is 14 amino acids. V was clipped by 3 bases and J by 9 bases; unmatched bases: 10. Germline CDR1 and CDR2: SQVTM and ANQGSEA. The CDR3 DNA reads TGCAGCGTTGATCCCGGACAGGGCAAGACTGAGCAGTTCTTC. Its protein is CSVDPGQGKTEQFF.

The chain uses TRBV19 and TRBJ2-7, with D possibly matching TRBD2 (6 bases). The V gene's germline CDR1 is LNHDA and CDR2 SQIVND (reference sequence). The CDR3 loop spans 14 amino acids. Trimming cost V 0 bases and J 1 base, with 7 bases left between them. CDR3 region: CASSIEGGSYEQYF. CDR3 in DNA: TGTGCCAGTAGTATAGAGGGGGGTTCCTACGAGCAGTACTTC. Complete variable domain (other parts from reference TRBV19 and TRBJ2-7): DGGITQSPKYLFRKEGQNVTLSCEQNLNHDAMYWYRQDPGQGLRLIYYSQIVNDFQKGDIAEGYSVSREKKESFPLTVTSAQKNPTAFYLCASSIEGGSYEQYFGPGTRLTVT.

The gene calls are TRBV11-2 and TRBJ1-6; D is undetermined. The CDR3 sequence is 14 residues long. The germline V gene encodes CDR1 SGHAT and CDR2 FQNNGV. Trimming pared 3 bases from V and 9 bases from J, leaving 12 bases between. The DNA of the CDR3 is TGTGCCAGCAGCTTGGGAGTGTCCCGTTCACCCCTCCACTTT. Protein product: CASSLGVSRSPLHF.

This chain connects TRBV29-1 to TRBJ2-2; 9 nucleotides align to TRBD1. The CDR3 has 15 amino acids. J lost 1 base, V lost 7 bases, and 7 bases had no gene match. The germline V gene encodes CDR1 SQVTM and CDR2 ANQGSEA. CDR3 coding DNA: TGCAGCGGGGGGGTGGGACAGGGGAACACCGGGGAGCTGTTTTTT. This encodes CSGGVGQGNTGELFF.

DNA of the CDR3: TGTGCCAGCAGCGTTACTGGGGCCAACGTCCTGACTTTC. It translates to CASSVTGANVLTF. J is TRBJ2-6 and V is TRBV6-5; the D is unclear. CDR1 and CDR2 from the germline V gene are MNHEY and SVGAGI. Trimming cost V 6 bases and J 2 bases, with 5 bases left between them. The CDR3 has 13 amino acids.

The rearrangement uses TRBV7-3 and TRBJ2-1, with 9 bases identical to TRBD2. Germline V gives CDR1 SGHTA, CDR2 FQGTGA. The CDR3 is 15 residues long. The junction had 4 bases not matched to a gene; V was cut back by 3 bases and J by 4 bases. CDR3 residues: CASSLASGTYNEQFF. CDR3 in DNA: TGTGCCAGCAGCTTGGCTAGCGGGACGTACAATGAGCAGTTCTTC.

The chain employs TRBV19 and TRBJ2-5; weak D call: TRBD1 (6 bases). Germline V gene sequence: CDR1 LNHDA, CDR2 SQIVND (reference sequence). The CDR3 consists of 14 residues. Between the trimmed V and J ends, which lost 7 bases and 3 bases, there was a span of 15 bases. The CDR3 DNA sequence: TGTGCCAGTAATCGAGACAGGACTGAAGAGACCCAGTACTTC. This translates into CASNRDRTEETQYF.

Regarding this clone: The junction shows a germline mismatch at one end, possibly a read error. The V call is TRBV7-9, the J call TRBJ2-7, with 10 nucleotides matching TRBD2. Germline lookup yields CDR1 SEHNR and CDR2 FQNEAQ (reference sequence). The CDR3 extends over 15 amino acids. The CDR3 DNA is TGTTCCAGCAGCCCCCCAGCGGGAGGGCCAAACGAGCAGTACTTC. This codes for CSSSPPAGGPNEQYF.

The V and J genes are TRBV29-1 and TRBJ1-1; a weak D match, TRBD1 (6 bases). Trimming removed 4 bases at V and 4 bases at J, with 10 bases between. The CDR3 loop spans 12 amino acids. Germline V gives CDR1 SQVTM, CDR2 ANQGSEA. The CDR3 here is CSVGMGATEAFF. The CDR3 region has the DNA TGCAGCGTTGGTATGGGGGCCACTGAAGCTTTCTTT.

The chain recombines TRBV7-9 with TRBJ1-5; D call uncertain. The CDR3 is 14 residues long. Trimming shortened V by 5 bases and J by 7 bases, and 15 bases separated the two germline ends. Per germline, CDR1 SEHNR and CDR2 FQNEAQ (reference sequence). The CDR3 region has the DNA TGTGCCAGCAGCGAGGTGGTGGAAGGCCAGCCCCAGCATTTT. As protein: CASSEVVEGQPQHF.

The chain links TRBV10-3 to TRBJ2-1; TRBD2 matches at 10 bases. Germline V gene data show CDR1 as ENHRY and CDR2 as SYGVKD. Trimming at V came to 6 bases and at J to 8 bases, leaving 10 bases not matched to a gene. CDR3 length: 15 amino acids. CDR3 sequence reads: CAISSVAGGFYEQFF. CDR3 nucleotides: TGTGCCATCAGCTCCGTAGCGGGAGGCTTCTATGAGCAGTTCTTC.

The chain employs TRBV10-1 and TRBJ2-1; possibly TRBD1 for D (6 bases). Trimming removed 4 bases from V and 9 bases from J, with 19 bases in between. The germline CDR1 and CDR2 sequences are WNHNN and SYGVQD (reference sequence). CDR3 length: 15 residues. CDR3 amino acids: CASSGILQGYGEQFF. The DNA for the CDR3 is TGCGCCAGCAGTGGGATTTTGCAGGGGTACGGTGAGCAGTTCTTC.

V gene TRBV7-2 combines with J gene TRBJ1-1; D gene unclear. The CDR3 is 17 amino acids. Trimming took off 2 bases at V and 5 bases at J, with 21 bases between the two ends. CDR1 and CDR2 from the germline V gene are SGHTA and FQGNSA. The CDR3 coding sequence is TGTGCCAGCAGCTTATCCGGGGTCGGTATAACGGTTACTGAAGCTTTCTTT. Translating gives CASSLSGVGITVTEAFF.

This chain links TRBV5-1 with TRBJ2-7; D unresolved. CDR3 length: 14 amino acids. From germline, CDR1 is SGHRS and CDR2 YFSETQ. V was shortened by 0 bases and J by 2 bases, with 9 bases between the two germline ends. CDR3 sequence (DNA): TGCGCCAGCAGCTTGGGCCCAGGAACCTACGAGCAGTACTTC. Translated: CASSLGPGTYEQYF.

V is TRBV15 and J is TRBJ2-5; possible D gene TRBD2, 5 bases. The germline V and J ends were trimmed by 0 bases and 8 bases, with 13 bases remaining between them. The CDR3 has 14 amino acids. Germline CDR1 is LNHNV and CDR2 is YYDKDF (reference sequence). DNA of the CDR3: TGTGCCACCAGCAGAGATGTGGACGGAGGAACCCAGTACTTC. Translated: CATSRDVDGGTQYF.

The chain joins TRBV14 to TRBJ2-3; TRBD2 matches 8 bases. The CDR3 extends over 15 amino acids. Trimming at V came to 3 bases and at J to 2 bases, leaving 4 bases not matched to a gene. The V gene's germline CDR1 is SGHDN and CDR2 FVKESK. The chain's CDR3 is CASSQVAGYTDTQYF. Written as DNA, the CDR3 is TGTGCCAGCAGCCAGGTAGCGGGGTACACAGATACGCAGTATTTT.

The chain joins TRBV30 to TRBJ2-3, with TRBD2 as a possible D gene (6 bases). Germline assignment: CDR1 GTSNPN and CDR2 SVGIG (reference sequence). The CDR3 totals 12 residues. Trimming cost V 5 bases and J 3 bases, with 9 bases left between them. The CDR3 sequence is CAWGLRTDTQYF. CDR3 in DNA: TGTGCCTGGGGACTAAGGACAGATACGCAGTATTTT.